The entry that follows covers one T cell receptor beta chain sequence. The antigen remains unidentified. After template switching added a universal primer site, the resulting cDNA carried unique molecular identifiers. A single record per CDR3 protein comes from TCRdb applying MiXCR to the 5' RACE reads. This sample yields 500,000 or so distinct CDR3 sequences, of which 14% are seen a single time; approximately 0.52% belongs to the top ten. The data belong to a study of identical twins. Study-wide results and caveats: There is a chance that invariant MAIT and iNKT cells partially muddied zero-insertion analyses.

V lost 2 bases to trimming and J lost 4 bases; unmatched junction nucleotides: 9. Germline V CDR1 and CDR2: SGDLS, YYNGEE. The CDR3 totals 17 residues. These records were also assigned to another study, of yellow fever vaccine responses in identical twins. From that paper: In identical twins, vaccine T cell responses appeared partly shared and partly individual.

Input material: CD4+ T cells sorted from blood. This sequence joins TRBV9 and TRBJ2-1; 10 positions agree with TRBD2. The receptor comes from a woman under 30 in good health. The CDR3 region is CASSVPRSGGAYNEQFF. In DNA form, the CDR3 reads TGTGCCAGCAGCGTCCCCCGGAGCGGGGGGGCGTACAATGAGCAGTTCTTC. The whole variable domain, remainder taken from reference TRBV9 and TRBJ2-1, is DSGVTQTPKHLITATGQRVTLRCSPRSGDLSVYWYQQSLDQGLQFLIQYYNGEERAKGNILERFSAQQFPDLHSELNLSSLELGDSALYFCASSVPRSGGAYNEQFFGPGTRLTVL.